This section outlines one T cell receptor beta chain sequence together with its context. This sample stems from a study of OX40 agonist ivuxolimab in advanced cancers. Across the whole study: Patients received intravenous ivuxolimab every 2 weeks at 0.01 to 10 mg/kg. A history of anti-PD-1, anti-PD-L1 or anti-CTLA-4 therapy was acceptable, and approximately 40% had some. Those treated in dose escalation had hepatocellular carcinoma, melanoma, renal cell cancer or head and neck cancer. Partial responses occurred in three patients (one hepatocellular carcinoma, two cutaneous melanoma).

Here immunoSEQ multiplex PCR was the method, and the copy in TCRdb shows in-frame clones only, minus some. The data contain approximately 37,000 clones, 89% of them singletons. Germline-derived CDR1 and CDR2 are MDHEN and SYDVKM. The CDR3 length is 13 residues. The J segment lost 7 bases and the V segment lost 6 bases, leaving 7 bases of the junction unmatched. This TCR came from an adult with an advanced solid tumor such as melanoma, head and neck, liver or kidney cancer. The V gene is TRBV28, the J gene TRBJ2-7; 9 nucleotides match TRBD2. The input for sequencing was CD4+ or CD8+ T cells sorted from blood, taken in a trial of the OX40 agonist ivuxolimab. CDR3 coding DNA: TGTGCCAGCAGGCTTCTAGCGGGACAGGAGCAGTACTTC. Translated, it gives CASRLLAGQEQYF.